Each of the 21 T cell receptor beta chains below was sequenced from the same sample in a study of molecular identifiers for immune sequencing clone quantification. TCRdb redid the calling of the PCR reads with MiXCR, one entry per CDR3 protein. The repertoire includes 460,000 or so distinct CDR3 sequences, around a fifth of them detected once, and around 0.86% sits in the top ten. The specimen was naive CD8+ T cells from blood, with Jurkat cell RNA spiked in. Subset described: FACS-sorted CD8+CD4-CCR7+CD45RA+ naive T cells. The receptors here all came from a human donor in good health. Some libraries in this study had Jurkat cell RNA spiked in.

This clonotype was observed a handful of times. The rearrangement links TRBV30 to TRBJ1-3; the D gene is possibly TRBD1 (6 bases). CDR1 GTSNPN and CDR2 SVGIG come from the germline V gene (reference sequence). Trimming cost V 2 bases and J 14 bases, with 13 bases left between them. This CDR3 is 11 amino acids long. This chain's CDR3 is CAWSTPGQVYF. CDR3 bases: TGTGCCTGGAGTACACCGGGACAAGTATATTTT.

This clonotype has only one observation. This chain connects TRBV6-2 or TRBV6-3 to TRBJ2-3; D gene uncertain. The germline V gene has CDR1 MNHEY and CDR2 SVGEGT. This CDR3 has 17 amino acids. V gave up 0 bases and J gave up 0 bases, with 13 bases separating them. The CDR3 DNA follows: TGTGCCAGCAGTTACTCTTTCATCCTACCTAGCACAGATACGCAGTATTTT. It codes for CASSYSFILPSTDTQYF.

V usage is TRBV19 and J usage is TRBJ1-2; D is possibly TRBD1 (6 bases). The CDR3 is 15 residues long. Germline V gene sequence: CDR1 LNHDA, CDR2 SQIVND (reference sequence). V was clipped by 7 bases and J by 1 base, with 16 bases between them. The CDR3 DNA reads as TGTGCCAGTACGCCATGGACAGCCGATAACTATGGCTACACCTTC. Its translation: CASTPWTADNYGYTF.

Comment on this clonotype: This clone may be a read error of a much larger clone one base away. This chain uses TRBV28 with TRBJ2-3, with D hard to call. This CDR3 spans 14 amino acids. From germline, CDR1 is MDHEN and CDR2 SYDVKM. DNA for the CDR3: TGTGCCAGCAGTTTAAACTACGGCGAAGATACGCGGTATTTT. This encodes CASSLNYGEDTRYF.

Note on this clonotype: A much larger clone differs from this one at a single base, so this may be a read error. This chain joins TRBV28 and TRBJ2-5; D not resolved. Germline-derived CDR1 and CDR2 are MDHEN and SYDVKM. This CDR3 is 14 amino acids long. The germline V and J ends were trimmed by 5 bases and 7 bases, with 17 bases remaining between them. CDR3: CASSTKDPLGTQYF. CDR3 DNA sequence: TGTGCCAGCAGTACCAAGGATCCACTGGGGACCCAGTACTTC.

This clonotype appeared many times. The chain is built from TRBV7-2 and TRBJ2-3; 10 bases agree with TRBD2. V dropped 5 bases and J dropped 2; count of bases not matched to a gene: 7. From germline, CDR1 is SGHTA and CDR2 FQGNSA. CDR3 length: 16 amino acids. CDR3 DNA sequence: TGTGCCAGCAGCCCCTTACTAGCGGGAACCACAGATACGCAGTATTTT. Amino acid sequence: CASSPLLAGTTDTQYF.

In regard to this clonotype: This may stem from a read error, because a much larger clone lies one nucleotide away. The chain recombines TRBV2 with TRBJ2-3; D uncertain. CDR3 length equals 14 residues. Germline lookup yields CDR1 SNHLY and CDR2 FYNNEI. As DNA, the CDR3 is TGTGCCAGCAGTGAGGTAGGGCCCACAGATATGCAGTATTTT. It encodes CASSEVGPTDMQYF.

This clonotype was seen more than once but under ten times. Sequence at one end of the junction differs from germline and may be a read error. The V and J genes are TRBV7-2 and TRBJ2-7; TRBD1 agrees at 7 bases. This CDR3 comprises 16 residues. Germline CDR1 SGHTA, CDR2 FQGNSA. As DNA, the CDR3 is TGTGCCGGCAGCTTAGGTCTCGCAGGGGGAAACTACGAGCAGTACTTC. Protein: CAGSLGLAGGNYEQYF.

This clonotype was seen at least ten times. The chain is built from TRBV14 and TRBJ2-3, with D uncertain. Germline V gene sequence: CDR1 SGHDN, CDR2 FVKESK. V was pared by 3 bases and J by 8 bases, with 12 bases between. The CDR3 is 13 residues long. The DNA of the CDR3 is TGTGCCAGCAGCCAGATCCACCCACCTACGCAGTATTTT. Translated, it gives CASSQIHPPTQYF.

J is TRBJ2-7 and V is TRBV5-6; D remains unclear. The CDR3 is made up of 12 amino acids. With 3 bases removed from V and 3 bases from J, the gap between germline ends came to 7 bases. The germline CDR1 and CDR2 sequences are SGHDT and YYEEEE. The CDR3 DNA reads TGTGCCAGCAGCTGGTTGAACTACGAGCAGTACTTC. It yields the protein CASSWLNYEQYF.

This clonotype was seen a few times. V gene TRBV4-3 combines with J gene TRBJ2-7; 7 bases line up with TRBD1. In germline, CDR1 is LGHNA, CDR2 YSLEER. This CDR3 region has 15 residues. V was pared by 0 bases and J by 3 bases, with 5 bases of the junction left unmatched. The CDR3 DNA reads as TGCGCCAGCAGCCAAGACCGAGGGGGCAACTACGAGCAGTACTTC. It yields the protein CASSQDRGGNYEQYF.

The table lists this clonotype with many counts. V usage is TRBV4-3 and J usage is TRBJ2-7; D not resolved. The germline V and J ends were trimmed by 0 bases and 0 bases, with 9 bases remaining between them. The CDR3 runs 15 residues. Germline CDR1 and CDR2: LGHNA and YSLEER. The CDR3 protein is CASSQDWASSYEQYF. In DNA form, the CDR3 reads TGCGCCAGCAGCCAAGATTGGGCTAGCTCCTACGAGCAGTACTTC.

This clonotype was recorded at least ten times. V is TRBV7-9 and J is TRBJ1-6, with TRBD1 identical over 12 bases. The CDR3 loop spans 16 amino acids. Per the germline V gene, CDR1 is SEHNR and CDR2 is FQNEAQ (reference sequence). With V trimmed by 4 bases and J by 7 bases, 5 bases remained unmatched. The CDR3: CASSSGQGADNSPLHF. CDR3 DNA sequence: TGTGCCAGCAGCTCGGGACAGGGGGCCGACAATTCACCCCTCCACTTT. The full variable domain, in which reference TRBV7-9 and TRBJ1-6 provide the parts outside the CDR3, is DTGVSQNPRHKITKRGQNVTFRCDPISEHNRLYWYRQTLGQGPEFLTYFQNEAQLEKSRLLSDRFSAERPKGSFSTLEIQRTEQGDSAMYLCASSSGQGADNSPLHFGNGTRLTVT.

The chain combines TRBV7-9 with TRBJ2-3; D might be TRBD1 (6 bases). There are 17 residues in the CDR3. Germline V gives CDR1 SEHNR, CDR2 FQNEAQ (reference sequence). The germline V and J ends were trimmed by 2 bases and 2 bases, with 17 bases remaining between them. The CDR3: CASSLIQGREDTDTQYF. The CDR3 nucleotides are TGTGCCAGCAGCTTAATCCAGGGGAGAGAGGACACAGATACGCAGTATTTT.

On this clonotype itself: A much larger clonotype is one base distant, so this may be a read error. CDR3 amino acids: CAGSEYGVGQPQHF. DNA for the CDR3: TGTGCCGGCAGTGAATATGGTGTGGGGCAGCCCCAGCATTTT. The rearrangement links TRBV2 to TRBJ1-5; D is unclear. Germline-derived CDR1 and CDR2 are SNHLY and FYNNEI. The CDR3 has 14 amino acids.

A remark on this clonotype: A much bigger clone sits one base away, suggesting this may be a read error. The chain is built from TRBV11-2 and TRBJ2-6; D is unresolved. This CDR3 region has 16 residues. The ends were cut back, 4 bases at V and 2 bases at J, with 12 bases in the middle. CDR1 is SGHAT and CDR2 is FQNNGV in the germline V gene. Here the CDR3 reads CASSSHKFAGANVLTF. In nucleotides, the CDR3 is TGTGCCAGCAGCTCACACAAATTTGCTGGGGCCAACGTCCTGACTTTC. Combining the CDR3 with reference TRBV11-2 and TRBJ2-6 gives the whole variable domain EAGVAQSPRYKIIEKRQSVAFWCNPISGHATLYWYQQILGQGPKLLIQFQNNGVVDDSQLPKDRFSAERLKGVDSTLKIQPAKLEDSAVYLCASSSHKFAGANVLTFGAGSRLTVL.

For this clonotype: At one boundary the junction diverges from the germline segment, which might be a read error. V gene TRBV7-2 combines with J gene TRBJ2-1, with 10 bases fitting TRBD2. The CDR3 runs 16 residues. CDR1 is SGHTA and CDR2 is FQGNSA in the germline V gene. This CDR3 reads CASSDSSGSAYNERFF. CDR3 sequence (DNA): TGTGCCAGCAGCGACTCTAGCGGGAGCGCTTACAATGAGCGGTTCTTC.

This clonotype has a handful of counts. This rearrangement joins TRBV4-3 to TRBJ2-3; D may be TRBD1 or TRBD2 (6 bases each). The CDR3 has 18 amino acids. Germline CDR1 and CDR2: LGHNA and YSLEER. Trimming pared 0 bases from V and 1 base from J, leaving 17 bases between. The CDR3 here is CASSQDRRGTSGTDTQYF. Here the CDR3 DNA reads TGCGCCAGCAGCCAAGACAGACGGGGGACATCTGGCACAGATACGCAGTATTTT.

For the CDR3, the DNA is TGTGCCAGCAGTTACCCTGACAGGACCACCTACGAGCAGTACTTC. Its protein product is CASSYPDRTTYEQYF. The chain recombines TRBV6-6 with TRBJ2-7; tentative D call: TRBD1 (6 bases). The CDR3 spans 15 residues. CDR1 is MNHNY and CDR2 is SVGAGI in the germline V gene (reference sequence). V was pared by 2 bases and J by 2 bases, with 13 bases between.

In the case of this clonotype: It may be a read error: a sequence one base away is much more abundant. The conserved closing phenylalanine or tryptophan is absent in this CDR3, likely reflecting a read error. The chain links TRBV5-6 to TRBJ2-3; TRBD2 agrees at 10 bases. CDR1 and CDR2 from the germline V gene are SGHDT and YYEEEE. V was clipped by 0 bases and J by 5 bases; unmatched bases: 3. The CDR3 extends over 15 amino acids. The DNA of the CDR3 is TGTGCCAGCAGCTTGGCTAGCGGGAGTCAAGATACGCAGTATCTT. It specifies CASSLASGSQDTQYL.

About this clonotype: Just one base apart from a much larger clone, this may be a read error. The CDR3 coding sequence is TGTGCCAGCGGCGCGGGGCGGGTTGGTTATTCTGGAAACACCATATATTTT. The encoded protein is CASGAGRVGYSGNTIYF. The chain couples TRBV7-2 to TRBJ1-3, with D perhaps matching TRBD1 (5 bases). CDR3 length: 17 amino acids. The germline CDR1 and CDR2 sequences are SGHTA and FQGNSA. V was pared by 8 bases and J by 1 base, with 21 bases between.